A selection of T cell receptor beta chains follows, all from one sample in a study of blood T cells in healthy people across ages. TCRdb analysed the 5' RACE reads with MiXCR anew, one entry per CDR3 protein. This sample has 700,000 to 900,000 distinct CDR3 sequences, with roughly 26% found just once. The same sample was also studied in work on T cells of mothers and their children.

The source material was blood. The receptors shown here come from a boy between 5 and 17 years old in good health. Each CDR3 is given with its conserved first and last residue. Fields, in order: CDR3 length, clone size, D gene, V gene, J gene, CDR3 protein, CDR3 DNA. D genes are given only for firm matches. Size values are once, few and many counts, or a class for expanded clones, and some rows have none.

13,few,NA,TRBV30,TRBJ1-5,CAWSEQGLQPQHF,TGTGCCTGGAGTGAGCAGGGGCTTCAGCCCCAGCATTTT
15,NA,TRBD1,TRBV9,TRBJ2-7,CASSAEGDSPYEQYF,TGTGCCAGCAGCGCCGAGGGGGACAGTCCCTACGAGCAGTACTTC
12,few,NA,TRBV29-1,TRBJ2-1,CSVAPSGDEQFF,TGCAGCGTTGCCCCTAGTGGGGATGAGCAGTTCTTC
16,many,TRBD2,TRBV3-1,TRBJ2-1,CASSRTSGGINNEQFF,TGTGCCAGCAGCCGGACTAGCGGGGGGATTAACAATGAGCAGTTCTTC
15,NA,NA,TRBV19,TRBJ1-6,CASSIYLRSSSPLHF,TGTGCCAGTAGTATATATCTCCGTTCGAGTTCACCCCTCCACTTT
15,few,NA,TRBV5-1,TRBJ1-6,CASRGVIEGSSPLHF,TGCGCCAGCAGGGGGGTGATAGAGGGCAGTTCACCCCTCCACTTT
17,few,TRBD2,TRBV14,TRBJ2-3,CASSKDGSGARTDTQYF,TGTGCCAGCAGCAAAGACGGAAGCGGGGCGCGCACAGATACGCAGTATTTT
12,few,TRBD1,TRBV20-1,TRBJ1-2,CSARFTGEGYTF,TGCAGTGCTAGGTTCACAGGGGAAGGCTACACCTTC
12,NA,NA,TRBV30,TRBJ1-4,CASGGGLEKLFF,TGTGCCTCGGGAGGGGGATTGGAAAAACTGTTTTTT
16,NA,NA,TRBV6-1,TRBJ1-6,CASRLNPGGLESPLHF,TGTGCCAGCAGGCTTAATCCCGGGGGCTTGGAATCACCCCTCCACTTT
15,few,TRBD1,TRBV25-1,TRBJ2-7,CASSGGQGITYEQYF,TGTGCTAGCAGTGGGGGACAGGGAATAACCTACGAGCAGTACTTC
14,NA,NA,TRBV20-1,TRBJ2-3,CSARDPPATDTQYF,TGCAGTGCTAGAGACCCACCGGCCACAGATACGCAGTATTTT
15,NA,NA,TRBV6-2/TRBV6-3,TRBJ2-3,CASSYTPSGPDTQYF,TGTGCCAGCAGTTACACCCCGTCAGGGCCAGATACGCAGTATTTT
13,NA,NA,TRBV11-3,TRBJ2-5,CASSPRDKETQYF,TGTGCCAGCAGCCCTCGGGACAAAGAGACCCAGTACTTC
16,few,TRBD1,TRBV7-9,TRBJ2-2,CASSRRGGSNTGELFF,TGTGCCAGCAGTCGGAGAGGGGGCTCGAACACCGGGGAGCTGTTTTTT
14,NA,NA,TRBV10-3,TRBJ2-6,CAILPDLTANVLTF,TGTGCCATTCTCCCAGACCTCACGGCCAACGTCCTGACTTTC
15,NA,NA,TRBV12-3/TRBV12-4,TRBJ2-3,CASTDWDKSTDTQYF,TGTGCCAGCACCGACTGGGACAAAAGCACAGATACGCAGTATTTT
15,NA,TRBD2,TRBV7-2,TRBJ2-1,CASSRLARGGNEQFF,TGTGCCAGCAGTCGCCTGGCGCGGGGGGGCAATGAGCAGTTCTTC
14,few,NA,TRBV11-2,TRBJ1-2,CASSPLATRRGYTF,TGTGCCAGCAGCCCTCTGGCGACTAGGAGGGGCTACACCTTC
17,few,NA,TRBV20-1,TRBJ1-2,CSARDSVRAQANYGYTF,TGCAGTGCTAGAGATTCGGTCAGGGCTCAAGCTAACTATGGCTACACCTTC